This T cell receptor beta chain was recovered during a study of T cell repertoires in cytomegalovirus infection. Study in general: The public TCR beta signatures pointed to both CMV infection and matching HLA type.

Germline V lookup: CDR1 KGHSH, CDR2 LQKENI. Unmatched junction bases numbered 8, after V lost 5 bases and J lost 6 bases. The CDR3 spans 15 residues. TCRdb reprocessed the reads via MiXCR and lists one record per CDR3 protein. Here the sample spans 150,000 to 160,000 distinct CDR3 sequences, about a quarter being singletons. The J gene is TRBJ2-7, the V gene TRBV18; TRBD1 matches at 12 bases. The source is a human donor in good health (CMV status not recorded). Some clones in this sample may be carry-over from other donors' samples. Sequenced material: PBMCs. The DNA for the CDR3 is TGTGCCAGCTCAAGACCCGGGACAGGGGGCTTCGAGCAGTACTTC. As protein: CASSRPGTGGFEQYF.